This T cell receptor (beta chain) stems from a study of cytomegalovirus exposure and HLA in healthy donors. Findings and caveats of the study: HLA alleles showed associations with 15,000 to 20,000 TCR beta sequences in a later analysis, at a 0.05 false discovery rate. Indistinguishable V segments, including TRBV6-2 and TRBV6-3, were excluded.

Remarks on this clone: Its antigen is unidentified.

The V segment lost 0 bases and the J segment 1 base; nucleotides outside the gene matches: 4. CDR1 and CDR2 (germline): PRHDT, FYEKMQ (reference sequence). The CDR3 has 16 amino acids. Healthy donors of bone marrow made up the group. Nominally healthy donors provided the samples, though records likely missed some immune exposures. It was with 60 Vbeta and 13 Jbeta primers that the PCR ran. Libraries were prepared by immunoSEQ multiplex PCR; TCRdb keeps only in-frame clonotypes and omits some of them. This repertoire shows around 90,000 clones, 65% to 80% found once; its top ten account for approximately 3%.

Sequencing was performed on PBMCs. The V gene is TRBV13, the J gene TRBJ2-3, with 7 bases fitting TRBD2. This sequence was found in a man aged 25 to 40 in good health and CMV-seronegative. The CDR3 DNA is TGTGCCAGCAGCTTAGGCCGGCTAGCGGGCACAGATACGCAGTATTTT. It is translated as CASSLGRLAGTDTQYF.